This T cell receptor (beta chain) was recovered during a study of T cells in Graves' hyperthyroidism and ophthalmopathy. The investigators amplified TCR beta CDR3 regions from RNA transcripts. The TCR CDR3 first-round RT-PCR relied on the HTBI primer set. TCRdb ran MiXCR on the multiplex PCR reads and lists one entry per CDR3 protein. This table has over 650,000 distinct CDR3 sequences, 45% appearing once. V was clipped by 4 bases and J by 0 bases, with 14 bases between them. CDR1 SGHRS and CDR2 YFSETQ come from the germline V gene. The CDR3 is 15 residues long. This clonotype has just a few counts. What it binds is unknown. Patients having uncontrolled infection, another autoimmune disease, pregnancy or lactation were not included. Broader study findings: Blood shared most expanded thyroid clonotypes above 0.001.

Sequenced sample: peripheral blood or thyroid tissue (not recorded which). The chain recombines TRBV5-1 with TRBJ2-7; TRBD1 is a possible D gene (6 bases). The TCR was taken from an adult man with Graves' disease, either hyperthyroidism or ophthalmopathy (not recorded which). CDR3 DNA sequence: TGCGCCAGCAGCCCCTCGGGACACCCCTCCTACGAGCAGTACTTC. It translates to CASSPSGHPSYEQYF.